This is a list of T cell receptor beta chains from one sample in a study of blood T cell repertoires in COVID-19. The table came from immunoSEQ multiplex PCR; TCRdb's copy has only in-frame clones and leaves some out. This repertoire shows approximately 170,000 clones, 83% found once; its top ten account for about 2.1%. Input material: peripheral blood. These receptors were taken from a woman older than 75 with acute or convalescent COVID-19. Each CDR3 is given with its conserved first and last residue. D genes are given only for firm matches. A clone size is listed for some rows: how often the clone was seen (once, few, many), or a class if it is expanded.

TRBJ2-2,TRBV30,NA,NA,CASPSRVGLNTGELFF
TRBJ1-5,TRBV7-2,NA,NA,CASSLMSPNQPQHF
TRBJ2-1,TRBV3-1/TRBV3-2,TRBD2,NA,CASSQALAGVEQFF
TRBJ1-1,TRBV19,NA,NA,CASSVPWGNTEAFF
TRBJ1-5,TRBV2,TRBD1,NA,CASRVGGQPNQPQHF
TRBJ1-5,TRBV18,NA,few,CASSPGGPQPQHF
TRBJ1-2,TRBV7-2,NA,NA,CASSPQGSTNYGYTF
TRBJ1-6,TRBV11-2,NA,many,CASSYGQNNSPLHF
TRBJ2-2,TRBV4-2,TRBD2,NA,CASSQRSGGTGELFF
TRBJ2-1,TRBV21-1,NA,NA,CASSSKREMREQFF
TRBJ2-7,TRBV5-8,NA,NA,CASSREGGPYEQYF
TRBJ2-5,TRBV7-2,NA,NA,CASSLAGGTQETQYF
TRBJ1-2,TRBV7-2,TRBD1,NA,CASSFDRGDYGYTF
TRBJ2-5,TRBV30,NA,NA,CAWSVPGMKTQYF
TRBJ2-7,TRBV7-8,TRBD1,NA,CASSLMGTGSYEQYF
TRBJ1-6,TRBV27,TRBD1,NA,CASSSRTGAQPLHF
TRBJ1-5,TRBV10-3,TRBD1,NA,CAISAGGSSNQPQHF
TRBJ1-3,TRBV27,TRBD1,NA,CASSLSFLGTATGNTIYF
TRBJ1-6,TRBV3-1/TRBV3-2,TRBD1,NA,CASSAIRDRGWVNSPLHF
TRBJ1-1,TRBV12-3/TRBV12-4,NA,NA,CASSLGQRAFF
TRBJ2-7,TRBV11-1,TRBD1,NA,CASSEGQASYYEQYF
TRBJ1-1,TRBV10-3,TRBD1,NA,CAISTGQGNTEVFF
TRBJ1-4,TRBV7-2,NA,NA,CASSPGRYEKLFF
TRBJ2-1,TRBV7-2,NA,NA,CASSFPSTGLPNEQFF
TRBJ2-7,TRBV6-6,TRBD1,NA,CAIRRDRGFYEQYF
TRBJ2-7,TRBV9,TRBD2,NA,CASSAIRLAGGSSYEQYF
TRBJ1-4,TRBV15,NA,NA,CATSRDLRRREVNEKLFF
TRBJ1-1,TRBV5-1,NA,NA,CASSPDTGYTEAFF
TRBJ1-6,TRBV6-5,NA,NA,CASRGTGDNSPLHF
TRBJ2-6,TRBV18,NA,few,CASSPAGRRTGSLAGANVLTF
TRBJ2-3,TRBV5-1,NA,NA,CASSLDRSTDTQYF
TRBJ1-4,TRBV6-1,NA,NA,CASSDQAGTNEKLFF
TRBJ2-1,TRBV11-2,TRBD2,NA,CASSPYRIAGGPYNEQFF
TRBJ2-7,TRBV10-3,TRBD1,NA,CATNRGQADEQYF
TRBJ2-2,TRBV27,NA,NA,CASSLAGGTGELFF
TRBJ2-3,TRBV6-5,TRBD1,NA,CASRPGQGTDTQYF
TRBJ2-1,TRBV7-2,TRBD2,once,CASSPRLAGGREQFF
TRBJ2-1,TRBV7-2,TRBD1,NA,CASSPGQGVHEQFF
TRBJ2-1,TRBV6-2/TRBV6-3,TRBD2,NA,CASSLGLAGASSYNEQFF
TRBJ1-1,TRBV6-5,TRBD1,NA,CASTRQGSNTEAFF
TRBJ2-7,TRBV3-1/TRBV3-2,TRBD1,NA,CASRPGTAYEQYF
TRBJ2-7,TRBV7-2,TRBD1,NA,CASSEVRLQGAGEQYF
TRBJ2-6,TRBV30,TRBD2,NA,CAWSRGSGGYYSSGANVLTF
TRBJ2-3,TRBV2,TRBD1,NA,CASASLRQGADTQYF